Described below is a single T cell receptor (beta chain) sequence and its context. These data belong to a study of T cell responses to AZD1222 COVID-19 vaccine. Produced via immunoSEQ multiplex PCR; TCRdb's table is partial and in-frame only. Of 68,000 or so clones in the sample, 65% to 80% were seen once. Sequences were derived from peripheral blood, sampled on day 0 of AZD1222 vaccination. This TCR came from an adult in good health.

CDR3 sequence: CASSPARGETQYF. In nucleotides, the CDR3 is TGTGCCAGCTCACCGGCTCGCGGCGAGACCCAGTACTTC. The rearrangement uses TRBV18 and TRBJ2-5; no clear D. V was trimmed by 3 bases and J by 5 bases, leaving 10 bases between them. This CDR3 has 13 amino acids. Germline loops: CDR1 KGHSH, CDR2 LQKENI. Variable domain in full (rest from reference TRBV18 and TRBJ2-5): NAGVMQNPRHLVRRRGQEARLRCSPMKGHSHVYWYRQLPEEGLKFMVYLQKENIIDESGMPKERFSAEFPKEGPSILRIQQVVRGDSAAYFCASSPARGETQYFGPGTRLLVL.